The text below deals with one TCR beta chain. Its binding antigen is unknown. Per-base qualities were not stored, and no clone one base away is much larger. The library was generated by the immunoSEQ multiplex PCR assay. The multiplex PCR relied on a mix of 60 forward primers for TCR Vbeta segments and 13 reverse primers for TCR Jbeta segments. A multiplex PCR assay on genomic DNA amplified the CDR3 region of rearranged TCR beta genes. The amplified TCR beta libraries were sequenced on the Illumina HiSeq System as 87-base-pair reads. The source study handled its data this way. A later analysis tallied 75 million to 95 million unique TCR beta chains across the 666 repertoires, and around 10 million of those chains were shared by two or more donors. Raw reads were error-corrected and collapsed into unique sequences by a nearest-neighbor algorithm in which closely related sequences were merged to remove PCR and sequencing errors. To assign V, D and J gene segments, CDR3 sequences were aligned to IMGT reference sequences. For a sequence to be retained, a match of at least six nucleotides was required to both a V gene segment and a J gene segment. A rearrangement counted as productive if the CDR3 had no stop codons and remained in frame with V and J, and every other rearrangement counted as non-productive. Following IMGT convention, CDR3 was defined as the stretch from the second conserved V-encoded cysteine up to the conserved J-encoded phenylalanine. The earlier analysis of about 570 of the donors excluded any sequence lacking an unambiguous match to a single V gene segment. An earlier analysis of 500 to 700 of the donors classified V segments as functional when productive rearrangements were above 56.7% and as segregating when the standard deviation between donors was above 5%. A statistical classification framework was built to diagnose cytomegalovirus status from the catalog of TCR beta chain sequences. In a later analysis, V and J genes were assigned by comparing TCR nucleotide sequences against IMGT/GENE-DB human TR gene sequences. Using the TCRdist pipeline, a later analysis assigned CDR3 sequences along with most-parsimonious VDJ recombination scenarios. In a later analysis, each TCR beta chain was defined by its CDR3 amino acid sequence together with its V-gene family, and reads lacking a unique V-gene family were excluded. In a later analysis, 450 to 600 highly shared, low-generation-probability nucleotide sequences were removed to address suspected cross-contamination and a sequencing artifact. In a later analysis, a clonal expansion index was calculated for each public chain from normalized within-repertoire ranks of inferred template counts. In a later analysis, generation probabilities were computed using a VDJ recombination model fitted to out-of-frame rearrangements, and the results were checked against IGoR. Hypergeometric tests were used in a later analysis to score TCR-TCR, TCR-HLA and TCR-CMV co-occurrence, with a repertoire-size bias correction applied to the TCR pairs. In a later analysis, false discovery rates were estimated by permuting HLA or CMV assignments 20 times. A later analysis grouped co-occurring TCRs with DBSCAN, adding TCRdist sequence similarity when clustering within HLA-allele-positive subsets. Co-occurrence clustering excluded repertoires with fewer than 30,000 or more than 120,000 public chains, plus five with anomalous nucleotide sharing. Not all clones reach the TCRdb copy of this immuneACCESS table, which keeps in-frame sequences only. Checked studies attribute under half of the gap to unresolved V genes and leave the rest unexplained. V and J calls plus clone size are reproduced from that table; the DNA served to infer D and trimming. The sample table records approximately 89,000 clones; about two thirds of these occur just once. Of the sample, about 1.2% is held by the ten largest clones.

This sample is drawn from a study of cytomegalovirus exposure and HLA in healthy donors (dated by TCRdb to between 2016 and 2019). Regarding the complete study: According to an earlier analysis of several hundred of the donors, 200 million or so T cells yielded 90 million to 130 million unique TCR beta sequences and around 280 Gb of sequence data. A later genetic analysis took genome-wide SNP genotypes for about 55% of the roughly 670 donors and used that subset as a discovery cohort. In the later analysis, no new phenotypic data were used to find candidate immune exposures; instead, reliance was placed on TCR beta sequences and their occurrence across donors. Of the 300 to 450 genotyped donors, approximately 80% were placed in the genetic ancestry cluster associated with self-reported Caucasian donors. Typing coverage differed by locus: A, B, C, DRB1 and DQB1 were typed in roughly 629-630 donors, DQA1 in about 510, DPA1 in approximately 610, and DPB1 in approximately 450. A later analysis re-examined previously published TCR beta repertoires from over 500 donors and added high-resolution HLA genotyping to investigate patterns of TCR occurrence. Across approximately 400 genotyped donors of the cohort, an average of about 250,000 unique TCR beta nucleotide sequences per donor were sequenced, and around 20% of those sequences were non-productive. Every repertoire in the discovery cohort had been generated on one and the same sequencing platform. In addition to the first cohort of 666 subjects, a separate validation cohort of 100 to 150 different subjects was used. The study profiled the T cell repertoires of under 850 subjects by immunosequencing and related them to cytomegalovirus serostatus. HLA typing covered class I and class II loci at four-digit resolution. Roughly 5 DR-DQ haplotypes were treated as single units for association and clustering because of strong linkage in the cohort. To predict cytomegalovirus infection status, the study combined high-throughput TCR immunosequencing, statistical association of individual TCRs with disease status, and machine learning. The study aimed to test whether signatures of past pathogen exposure could be identified by cataloging public T cell receptors. An early release that covered some 630 HLA-typed donors contained approximately 300 gigabases of sequencing data and 75 million to 100 million unique TCR sequences. Donor age, sex, ethnicity and CMV serostatus were compiled alongside the repertoire data. An earlier analysis of approximately 640 of the donors applied high-throughput TCR beta sequencing to assess whether each TCR beta V gene segment acted as functional or pseudogenic. Findings and caveats that apply to the study as a whole: In a later genetic analysis, fewer N-insertions in productive TCRs were reported among donors in an Asian-associated ancestry cluster than the 666-donor mean. Because counts were too low, about 17 rarely observed V segments, including chromosome 9 orphons, were excluded from the earlier analysis of under 650 of the donors. Most TCR sequences were seen in very few donors, while some public TCRs were found in many individuals. The classifier was reported to diagnose cytomegalovirus status with high specificity and sensitivity in both the original and validation cohorts. A further reported finding was that TCR beta sequences accurately predicted the HLA-A and HLA-B alleles for most subjects in the first cohort. Because HLA typing was unavailable for some donors at each locus, only the typed subset was used in association tests. Broadly in line with IMGT annotations, most TCR beta V segments showed up in productive rearrangements about 90% or about 30% of the time in an earlier analysis of several hundred of the donors. It was suggested by the authors that the approach could potentially be generalized to other disease states and immunological phenotypes. In a later analysis, several top co-occurrence clusters were reported to appear linked to parvovirus B19, influenza, CMV and Epstein-Barr virus. For the cohort, immune exposure information was limited to CMV serostatus. In vitro tests confirmed that a few of the cytomegalovirus-associated TCR beta chains recognize cytomegalovirus antigens. A later analysis found that HLA-associated TCR beta chains were more clonally expanded and had lower generation probabilities than equally common non-associated chains. At a false discovery rate of 0.05, a later analysis linked roughly 17,000 TCR beta sequences to specific HLA alleles. In the study, 150 to 200 TCR beta chains were listed as associated with cytomegalovirus. Linkage disequilibrium might explain the correlated functional status among segregating V segments, but an unknown experimental factor could not be ruled out. The sequencing pipeline was judged likely to have produced a cluster of highly shared sequence variants as a technical artifact. Assigning TCR associations to individual alleles was difficult when HLA alleles, especially DR and DQ, strongly co-occurred. Roughly uniform sequencing depth across donors was assumed in presence/absence analyses, although this assumption may not hold. Most CMV-associated TCR beta chains appeared to be HLA-restricted in a later analysis, and the HLA associations seemed to be driven largely by CMV exposure. A later genetic analysis associated a missense DCLRE1C variant with V-gene and J-gene trimming of TCR beta chains, and an independent cohort replicated the association. A later analysis found that TCR association rates varied across HLA loci, with DRB1 alleles showing the most associated TCRs and HLA-C alleles the fewest. Some IMGT-functional V segments, including TRBV6-2 and TRBV6-3, could not be told apart with the 87-base-pair reads, so those segments were excluded. Only TCR beta chains were sequenced in this cohort, and the absence of alpha or paired-chain data limited detectable features.

The germline V gene yields SNHLY for CDR1 and FYNNEI for CDR2. V is pared back by 2 bases and J by 2 bases, with 9 bases lying between the germline termini. The CDR3 runs 14 residues from the cysteine to the phenylalanine. Only CDR3 DNA is held: 42 bases, read in frame from base 1. In total, 630 or so healthy bone marrow donors made up the cohort. All cohort members were sampled while nominally healthy, although unrecorded immune exposures were likely present. The donor was CMV seronegative and belonged to the group of 380 or so seronegative cohort members. Every donor gave a peripheral blood sample, and the peripheral blood mononuclear cells from that sample were used for TCR beta sequencing. Genomic DNA extraction from the blood cell samples was performed with the Qiagen DNeasy Blood Extraction Kit.

The TCR comes from a female donor in good health and CMV-seronegative. The sequenced material came from PBMCs. The V gene is TRBV2 and the J gene is TRBJ2-5; possibly the D gene is TRBD2, per 5 matching bases. The CDR3 corresponds to CASSERRVQETQYF. The nucleotide sequence is given as TGTGCCAGCAGTGAACGGCGGGTACAAGAGACCCAGTACTTC.